This TCR beta chain comes out of a study of blood T cell dynamics during melanoma immunotherapy. Stated time point: week 3, after first cycle of checkpoint inhibitor. Prior systemic cancer therapy, immunosuppressant use and other active malignancies excluded patients. Germline lookup yields CDR1 MNHNS and CDR2 SASEGT. Unmatched junction bases numbered 4, after V lost 3 bases and J lost 5 bases. This CDR3 region has 14 residues. A fixed DNA input of 350 ng was used per bulk PBMC sample. The method was immunoSEQ multiplex PCR; TCRdb's version includes in-frame clones alone and lacks a portion of them. The data show about 8,000 clones, approximately 81% seen once.

The TCR sequence derives from a human donor with melanoma. The genes are TRBV6-1 and TRBJ1-2; 9 nucleotides agree with TRBD1. Sample: blood, taken from a patient treated with checkpoint blockade. Here the CDR3 DNA reads TGTGCCAGCAGTGATCGTGGACAGGGGTATGGCTACACCTTC. It codes for CASSDRGQGYGYTF.